One sample yielded the 19 T cell receptor beta chains listed below, sequenced in a study of cytomegalovirus exposure and HLA in healthy donors. The PCR contained 60 Vbeta and 13 Jbeta primers. Clones were read by immunoSEQ multiplex PCR, and TCRdb kept only the in-frame ones, dropping some. This table has roughly 180,000 clones, 78% appearing once. Sequencing was carried out using PBMCs. The origin of the receptors is a woman aged 25 to 39 in good health and CMV-seropositive.

The chain has TRBV7-2 and TRBJ2-5; no definite D call. Germline-derived CDR1 and CDR2 are SGHTA and FQGNSA. V lost 5 bases to trimming and J lost 1 base, with 11 bases between them. The length of the CDR3 is 14 residues. CDR3 amino acids: CASSKRTGQETQYF. The CDR3 DNA is TGTGCCAGCAGCAAGAGAACCGGCCAAGAGACCCAGTACTTC.

The gene calls are TRBV7-2 and TRBJ2-3, with TRBD2 matching 7 bases. Per germline, CDR1 SGHTA and CDR2 FQGNSA. V was pared by 6 bases and J by 2 bases, with 8 bases of the junction left unmatched. CDR3 length: 15 residues. The CDR3 loop is CASSTGGIYTDTQYF. CDR3 bases: TGTGCCAGCAGTACCGGGGGGATTTACACAGATACGCAGTATTTT.

The genes are TRBV28 and TRBJ2-3; 9 bases fit TRBD2. Germline V lookup: CDR1 MDHEN, CDR2 SYDVKM. This CDR3 has 15 residues. After removal of 2 bases from V and 6 bases from J, the junction contained 6 bases not matched to a gene. CDR3 nucleotides: TGTGCCAGCAGTTTAGGCGGGAGGGCCGTGGATACGCAGTATTTT. Translating gives CASSLGGRAVDTQYF.

V and J are TRBV9 and TRBJ1-3, with D possibly matching TRBD1 (5 bases). The CDR3 runs 13 residues. The V gene's germline CDR1 is SGDLS and CDR2 YYNGEE. V shed 4 bases and J shed 10 bases, with 15 bases lying between them. CDR3 bases: TGTGCCAGCAGCTCCGGAGGGGCTTATACCATATATTTT. Translating it yields CASSSGGAYTIYF.

This rearrangement joins TRBV4-2 to TRBJ2-3; D remains unclear. CDR1 is LGHNA and CDR2 is YNFKEQ in the germline V gene. Trimming removed 5 bases from V and 4 bases from J, with 7 bases in between. The CDR3 has 12 residues. DNA for the CDR3: TGTGCCAGCAGCTTTCGTGCAGATACGCAGTATTTT. It specifies CASSFRADTQYF.

V usage is TRBV20-1 and J usage is TRBJ1-2; D may be TRBD1 (6 bases). CDR1 DFQATT and CDR2 SNEGSKA come from the germline V gene (reference sequence). The CDR3 is made up of 11 amino acids. CDR3 nucleotide sequence: TGCATCCCTGTGGGGGCGCGAGGCTACACCTTC. This encodes CIPVGARGYTF.

The chain employs TRBV7-2 and TRBJ2-1; 7 nucleotides align to TRBD2. Per germline, CDR1 SGHTA and CDR2 FQGNSA. CDR3 length equals 15 residues. J was trimmed by 5 bases and V by 5 bases; bases with no gene match: 9. CDR3: CASSRVGTNNNEQFF. The DNA for the CDR3 is TGTGCCAGCAGCCGAGTGGGGACTAATAACAATGAGCAGTTCTTC.

With respect to this clone: One end of the junction does not line up with germline, which may come from a read error. The V call is TRBV7-7, the J call TRBJ2-2; TRBD2 matches 7 bases. The CDR3 has 15 residues. Germline values: CDR1 SSHAT, CDR2 FNYEAQ (reference sequence). The CDR3 DNA is TGTGCTAGCAGCTTGCGACGGGACTATGCCGGGGAGCTGTTTTTT. As protein: CASSLRRDYAGELFF.

V is TRBV29-1 and J is TRBJ2-1; TRBD1 aligns across 8 bases. Losses at the gene ends were 7 bases for V and 8 bases for J; bases not matched to a gene: 7. Germline loops: CDR1 SQVTM, CDR2 ANQGSEA. The CDR3 has 12 residues. CDR3 loop: CSARQGSYEQFF. The DNA of the CDR3 is TGCAGCGCCAGACAGGGGTCATATGAGCAGTTCTTC.

The chain recombines TRBV9 with TRBJ1-4, with 7 positions matching TRBD1. With V trimmed by 2 bases and J by 0 bases, 1 base remained unmatched. Germline CDR1 reads SGDLS; CDR2 reads YYNGEE. The length of the CDR3 is 15 residues. Here the CDR3 reads CASSVGQTTNEKLFF. CDR3 bases: TGTGCCAGCAGCGTGGGACAGACAACTAATGAAAAACTGTTTTTT. Full variable domain (rest looked up from reference TRBV9 and TRBJ1-4): DSGVTQTPKHLITATGQRVTLRCSPRSGDLSVYWYQQSLDQGLQFLIQYYNGEERAKGNILERFSAQQFPDLHSELNLSSLELGDSALYFCASSVGQTTNEKLFFGSGTQLSVL.

The J gene is TRBJ1-6, the V gene TRBV4-1; possibly TRBD1 for D (5 bases). The germline gives CDR1 MGHRA, CDR2 YSYEKL. The V end lost 0 bases, the J end lost 10 bases, and 16 bases lay between the germline ends. This CDR3 contains 16 residues. The CDR3 loop is CASSQDPADSGSPLHF. CDR3 bases: TGCGCCAGCAGCCAAGATCCGGCCGATTCAGGGTCACCCCTCCACTTT.

Comment on this clone: The junction and the germline gene differ at one end; a read error may be behind it. Different DNA sequences within this sample yield the same CDR3. This chain uses TRBV2 with TRBJ1-2; the D gene is possibly TRBD1 (5 bases). The CDR3 is made up of 13 amino acids. CDR1 and CDR2 (germline): SNHLY, FYNNEI. The CDR3 loop is CASTLGGTYGYTF. CDR3 DNA sequence: TGTGCCAGCACCCTCGGGGGTACCTATGGCTATACCTTC.

The chain combines TRBV28 with TRBJ2-1; 8 bases map to TRBD2. The V gene's germline CDR1 is MDHEN and CDR2 SYDVKM. This CDR3 is 14 amino acids long. Unmatched junction bases numbered 10, after V lost 6 bases and J lost 9 bases. The CDR3 DNA reads TGTGCCAGCAGCGCCGGGACTAGATTGGGTGAGCAGTTCTTC. Its protein product is CASSAGTRLGEQFF.

The chain uses TRBV20-1 and TRBJ1-2; D is unclear. The germline gives CDR1 DFQATT, CDR2 SNEGSKA (reference sequence). Deletions cut 3 bases from V and 7 bases from J, with 9 bases between. CDR3 length: 11 residues. The CDR3 bases are TGCAGTGCTAGGTTGCAGTCTGGCTACACCTTC. It is translated as CSARLQSGYTF.

The gene calls are TRBV6-4 and TRBJ2-5, with D perhaps TRBD2 (7 bases). The germline V and J ends were trimmed by 4 bases and 4 bases, with 19 bases remaining between them. Germline lookup yields CDR1 MRHNA and CDR2 SNTAGT. This CDR3 has 16 residues. This chain's CDR3 is CASSAVSGGGGETQYF. The CDR3 DNA sequence: TGTGCCAGCAGTGCCGTTAGCGGAGGGGGGGGAGAGACCCAGTACTTC.

CDR3 bases: TGTGCCAGCAGCCTTAGCGGGTTGGCAGATACGCAGTATTTT. The encoded protein is CASSLSGLADTQYF. This chain uses TRBV6-5 with TRBJ2-3; TRBD2 agrees at 7 bases. The CDR3 is 14 residues long. Losses at the gene ends were 6 bases for V and 4 bases for J; bases not matched to a gene: 7. The V gene's germline CDR1 is MNHEY and CDR2 SVGAGI.

V and J are TRBV27 and TRBJ2-7; 9 bases fit TRBD2. Germline values: CDR1 MNHEY, CDR2 SMNVEV (reference sequence). The CDR3 spans 14 residues. The trim removed 8 bases at V and 5 bases at J, leaving 10 bases unmatched. The CDR3 nucleotides are TGTGCCAGCGGCGCGGGGGGGGCGCTGGACGAGCAGTACTTC. It translates to CASGAGGALDEQYF.

A remark on this clone: At one boundary the junction diverges from the germline segment, which might be a read error. CDR3 DNA: TGTGCTAGCAGCTCAGGGACAGGGGGCGCGGAGACCCAGTACTTC. Protein product: CASSSGTGGAETQYF. The rearrangement uses TRBV7-7 and TRBJ2-5; 12 bases match TRBD1. The germline V gene encodes CDR1 SSHAT and CDR2 FNYEAQ (reference sequence). The CDR3 is made up of 15 amino acids.

The chain couples TRBV4-1 to TRBJ1-3; TRBD1 agrees at 7 bases. V was clipped by 7 bases and J by 0 bases; unmatched bases: 3. The CDR3 runs to 14 residues. CDR1 and CDR2 from the germline V gene are MGHRA and YSYEKL. The CDR3 is CASKGQASGNTIYF. The DNA for the CDR3 is TGCGCCAGCAAAGGACAGGCCTCTGGAAACACCATATATTTT.